This T cell receptor beta chain emerged from a study of blood T cell repertoires in COVID-19 (dated by TCRdb to the early 2020s). Study-wide context: The collaborator samples originated in the United States, Italy and Spain and spanned the acute and convalescent phases of COVID-19. Samples came from the ongoing ImmuneRACE study (first 160 participants) plus 1,254 subjects from 6 global collaborators. The repertoires were released in a freely available public database meant as a resource for research on the immune response to SARS-CoV-2. The sample metadata nearly always contained a de-identified subject ID, COVID-19 status, age in years and sex. Deeply sampled blood TCRbeta repertoires from subjects exposed to, actively infected with, or recovered from COVID-19 were included in the dataset. Where HLA class I and class II types were available, the types were taken from metadata supplied by the sample provider, not from assay-based typing. The prospective study material was composed of cDNA or gDNA derived from T cells, B-cell-depleted T cells, or PBMCs. What the study reported, not specific to this receptor: The quantity of clinical and demographic metadata differed by source and by participant and was supplied without curation.

At one collaborating source in Seattle, patients were enrolled during active infection and were followed longitudinally through the course of disease. The collaborating institutions used their own protocols to collect whole blood in K2EDTA tubes. Collaborator samples were shipped for TCRbeta analysis as frozen whole blood, isolated PBMCs, or DNA extracted from either sample type. Clipping removes 5 bases from V and 4 bases from J, with 3 as the unmatched junction base count. The CDR3 contains 13 residues, cysteine and phenylalanine counted. CDR3 DNA is the only sequence kept; it has 39 bases, read in frame from the first base. Via the germline V gene (reference sequence), CDR1 is GTSNPN and CDR2 SVGIG. TCRbeta CDR3 regions were amplified from genomic DNA by means of the immunoSEQ Assay, a bias-controlled multiplex PCR. Turning to the authors' computational methods: The number of nucleated cells in each sample was estimated from the amplification of reference gene primers within the assay. To quantify the absolute abundance of each unique TCRbeta CDR3 rearrangement, sequence reads were collapsed and filtered. For each sample, productive Simpson clonality was calculated as the square root of Simpson's diversity index across productive rearrangements. TCRdb stores this immuneACCESS table with in-frame sequences only. Part of the clones is absent; in the studies checked, under half of the shortfall reflects unresolved V genes, and no reason is known for the rest. The DNA gave D and trimming, while V, J and clone size come from that table. The sample table lists around 290,000 clones, around 88% of them with a count of one. The ten largest clones capture roughly 13% of the sample.

This clone appeared a single time. Its antigen remains undetermined. Within one base of it there is no much larger clone, and no base qualities were kept. Rearrangement joined TRBV30 to TRBJ1-5, with 9 bases in between that match TRBD1. This TCR was recovered from a woman between 65 and 79 years old with COVID-19, enrolled during active disease. Sequencing used peripheral blood. The CDR3 region has the sequence CAWAGTGNQPQHF. The nucleotide sequence is given as TGTGCCTGGGCCGGGACAGGGAATCAGCCCCAGCATTTT.